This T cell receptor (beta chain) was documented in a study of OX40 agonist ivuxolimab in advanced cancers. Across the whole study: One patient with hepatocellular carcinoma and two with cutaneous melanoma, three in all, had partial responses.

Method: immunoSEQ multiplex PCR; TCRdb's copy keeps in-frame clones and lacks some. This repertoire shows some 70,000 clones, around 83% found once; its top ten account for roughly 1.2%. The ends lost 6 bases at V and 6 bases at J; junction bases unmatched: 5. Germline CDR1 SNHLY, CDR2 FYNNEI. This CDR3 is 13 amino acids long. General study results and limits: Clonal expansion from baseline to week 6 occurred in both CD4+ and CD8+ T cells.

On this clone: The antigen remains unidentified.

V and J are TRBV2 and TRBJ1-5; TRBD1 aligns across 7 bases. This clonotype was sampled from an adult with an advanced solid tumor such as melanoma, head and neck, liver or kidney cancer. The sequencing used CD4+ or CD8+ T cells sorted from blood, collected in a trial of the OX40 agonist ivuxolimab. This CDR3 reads CASRQGRGQPQHF. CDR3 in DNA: TGTGCCAGCAGACAGGGGAGGGGTCAGCCCCAGCATTTT.